At least ten counts were recorded for the clone carrying this T cell receptor (beta chain). What it binds is unknown. These data belong to a study of identical twins. Regarding the study as a whole: Zero-insertion analyses could be partly confounded by invariant MAIT and iNKT cells. Modelling approaches yielded underestimates of out-of-frame TCR alpha sharing between monozygotic twins.

Template switching, a step in the protocol, added a universal primer site, and cDNA carried unique molecular identifiers. TCRdb called the 5' RACE reads again in MiXCR, with one record for every CDR3 protein. The repertoire holds about 260,000 distinct CDR3 sequences, with about 7% as singletons. Germline V gives CDR1 MNHEY, CDR2 SVGAGI. The ends lost 2 bases at V and 0 bases at J; junction bases unmatched: 14. This CDR3 is built from 19 residues. This sample was shared with a second study, whose subject was yellow fever vaccine responses in identical twins.

The sample taken for sequencing was memory (CD45RO+) T cells sorted from blood. The gene calls are TRBV6-5 and TRBJ2-7; 9 bases are shared with TRBD1. The receptor was isolated from a woman between 18 and 29 years old in good health. The CDR3 nucleotides read TGTGCCAGCAGTTACGGGGGACAGGGCCGTGCGGGACACTCCTACGAGCAGTACTTC. Translation: CASSYGGQGRAGHSYEQYF.